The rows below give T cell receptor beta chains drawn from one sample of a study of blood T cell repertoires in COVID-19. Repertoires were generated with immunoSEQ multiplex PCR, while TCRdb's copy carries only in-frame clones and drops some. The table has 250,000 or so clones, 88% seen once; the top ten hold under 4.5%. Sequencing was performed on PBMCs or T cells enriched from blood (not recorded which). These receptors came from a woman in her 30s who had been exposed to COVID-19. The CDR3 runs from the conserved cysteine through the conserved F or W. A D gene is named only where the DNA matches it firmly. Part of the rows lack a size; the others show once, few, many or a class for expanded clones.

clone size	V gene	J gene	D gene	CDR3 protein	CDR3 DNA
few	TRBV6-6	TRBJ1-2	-	CASSYAGFYGYTF	TGTGCCAGCAGTTATGCGGGGTTCTATGGCTACACCTTC
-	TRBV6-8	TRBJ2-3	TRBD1	CASSKRQGALPDTQYF	TGTGCCAGCAGTAAGCGACAGGGGGCGCTTCCAGATACGCAGTATTTT
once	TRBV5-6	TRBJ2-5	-	CASSLSWETQYF	TGTGCCAGCAGCCTATCATGGGAGACCCAGTACTTC
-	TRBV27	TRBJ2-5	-	CASSILSPLTRKETQYF	TGTGCCAGCAGCATTTTATCGCCCCTAACTAGAAAAGAGACCCAGTACTTC
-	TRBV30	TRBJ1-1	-	CAFHRDTEAFF	TGTGCCTTCCACAGGGATACTGAAGCTTTCTTT
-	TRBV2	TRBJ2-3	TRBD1	CASSRRTGSTDTQYF	TGTGCCAGCAGTCGACGGACAGGGAGCACAGATACGCAGTATTTT
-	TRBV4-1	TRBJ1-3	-	CASSQESGSGNTIYF	TGCGCCAGCAGCCAAGAATCGGGGTCCGGAAACACCATATATTTT
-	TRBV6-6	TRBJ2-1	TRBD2	CASSYSFREGDNEQFF	TGTGCCAGCAGTTACTCGTTTAGGGAGGGAGATAATGAGCAGTTCTTC
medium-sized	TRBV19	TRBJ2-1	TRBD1	CASSIAGTGWHNEQFF	TGTGCCAGTAGTATAGCGGGGACAGGGTGGCACAATGAGCAGTTCTTC
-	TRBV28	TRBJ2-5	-	CASSLSREPGTQYF	TGTGCCAGCAGTTTATCTCGGGAACCCGGGACCCAGTACTTC
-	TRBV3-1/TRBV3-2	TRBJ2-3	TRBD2	CASSLAGVGADTQYF	TGTGCCAGCAGTCTAGCGGGAGTGGGGGCAGATACGCAGTATTTT
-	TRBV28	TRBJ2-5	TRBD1	CASKMNTGTGLQETQYF	TGTGCCAGCAAAATGAATACCGGGACAGGGCTCCAAGAGACCCAGTACTTC
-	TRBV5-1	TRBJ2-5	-	CASRISVVGEETQYF	TGCGCCAGCAGAATATCAGTAGTCGGGGAAGAGACCCAGTACTTC
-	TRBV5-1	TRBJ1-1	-	CASSLLRNTEAFF	TGCGCCAGCAGCTTACTTAGGAACACTGAAGCTTTCTTT
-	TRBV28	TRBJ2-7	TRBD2	CASSLGWTSGPYEQYF	TGTGCCAGCAGCCTAGGATGGACTAGCGGGCCTTACGAGCAGTACTTC
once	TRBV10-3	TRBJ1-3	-	CAGQAGRGNTIYF	TGTGCCGGCCAAGCAGGGCGTGGAAACACCATATATTTT
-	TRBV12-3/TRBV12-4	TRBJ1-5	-	CASSFSGEDPQHF	TGTGCCAGCAGTTTCTCGGGGGAGGATCCCCAGCATTTT
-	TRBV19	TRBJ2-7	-	CASSQEGTGGDEQYF	TGTGCCAGTAGTCAAGAAGGTACAGGGGGGGACGAGCAGTACTTC
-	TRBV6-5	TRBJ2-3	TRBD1	CASSWGQATDTQYF	TGTGCCAGCAGTTGGGGACAGGCCACAGATACGCAGTATTTT
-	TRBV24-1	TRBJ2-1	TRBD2	CATSGTSGDNEQFF	TGTGCCACCAGCGGGACTAGCGGAGACAATGAGCAGTTCTTC
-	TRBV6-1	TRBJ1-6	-	CASSEAHGLNSPLHF	TGTGCCAGCAGTGAAGCGCACGGGTTAAATTCACCCCTCCACTTT
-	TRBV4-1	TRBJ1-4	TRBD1	CASSQGQRDRSVKLFF	TGCGCCAGCAGCCAAGGCCAAAGGGACAGGAGCGTAAAACTGTTTTTT
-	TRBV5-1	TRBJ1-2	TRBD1	CASSWGQGTANHYGYTF	TGCGCCAGCAGCTGGGGACAGGGTACCGCCAACCACTATGGCTACACCTTC
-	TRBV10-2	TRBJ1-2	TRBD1	CASSEGQGYYTF	TGCGCCAGCAGTGAGGGACAGGGGTACTACACCTTC
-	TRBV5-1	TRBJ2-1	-	CASSLVRSSYNEQFF	TGCGCCAGCAGCTTGGTTAGGAGCTCCTACAATGAGCAGTTCTTC
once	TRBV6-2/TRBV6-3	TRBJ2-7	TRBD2	CASSPWSGRAAYEQYF	TGTGCCAGCAGTCCCTGGAGCGGGAGGGCAGCCTACGAGCAGTACTTC